The clone carrying this TCR beta chain was recorded once. Original methodology: Cell counts per sample came from amplifying reference gene primers. The method was immunoSEQ multiplex PCR; TCRdb's version includes in-frame clones alone and lacks a portion of them. V, J and clone size are those of that table, while D and trimming were read from the DNA. Here the sample spans 29,000 or so clones, roughly 73% being singletons. V was clipped by 3 bases and J by 3 bases, with 11 bases between them. From germline, CDR1 is KGHSH and CDR2 LQKENI. The CDR3 is made up of 14 amino acids. This sample stems from a study of blood T cell repertoires in COVID-19. Study-wide context: T cells, B-cell-depleted T cells, or PBMCs supplied cDNA or gDNA.

The TCR sequence derives from a woman in her sixties or seventies with active or convalescent COVID-19. The specimen was peripheral blood. The chain joins TRBV18 to TRBJ1-2; the D gene is possibly TRBD1 (5 bases). The DNA of the CDR3 is TGTGCCAGCTCACCGGAGGGGCAGTACTATGGCTACACCTTC. This gives the protein CASSPEGQYYGYTF.